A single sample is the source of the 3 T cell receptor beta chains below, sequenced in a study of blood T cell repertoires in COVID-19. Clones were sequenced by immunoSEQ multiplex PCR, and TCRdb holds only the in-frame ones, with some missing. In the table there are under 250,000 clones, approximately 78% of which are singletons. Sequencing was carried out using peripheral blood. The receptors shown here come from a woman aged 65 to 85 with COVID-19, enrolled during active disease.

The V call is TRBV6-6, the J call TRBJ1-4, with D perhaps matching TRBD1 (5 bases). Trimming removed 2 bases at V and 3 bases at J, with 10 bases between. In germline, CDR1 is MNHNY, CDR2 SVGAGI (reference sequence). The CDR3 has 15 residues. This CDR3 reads CASSYEGVPNEKLFF. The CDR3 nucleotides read TGTGCCAGCAGTTACGAAGGGGTCCCTAATGAAAAACTGTTTTTT.

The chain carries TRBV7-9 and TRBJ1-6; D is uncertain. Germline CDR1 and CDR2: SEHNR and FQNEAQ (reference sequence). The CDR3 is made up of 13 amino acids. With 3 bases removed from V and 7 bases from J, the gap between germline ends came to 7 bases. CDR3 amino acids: CASSFTENSPLHF. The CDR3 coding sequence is TGTGCCAGCAGCTTTACAGAGAATTCACCCCTCCACTTT.

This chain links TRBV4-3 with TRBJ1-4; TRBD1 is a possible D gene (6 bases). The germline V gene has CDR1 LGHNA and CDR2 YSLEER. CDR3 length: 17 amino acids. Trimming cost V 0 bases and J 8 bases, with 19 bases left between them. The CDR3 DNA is TGCGCCAGCAGCCAAGATAGGATAGTACAGGGTAGGGAAAAACTGTTTTTT. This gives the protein CASSQDRIVQGREKLFF.